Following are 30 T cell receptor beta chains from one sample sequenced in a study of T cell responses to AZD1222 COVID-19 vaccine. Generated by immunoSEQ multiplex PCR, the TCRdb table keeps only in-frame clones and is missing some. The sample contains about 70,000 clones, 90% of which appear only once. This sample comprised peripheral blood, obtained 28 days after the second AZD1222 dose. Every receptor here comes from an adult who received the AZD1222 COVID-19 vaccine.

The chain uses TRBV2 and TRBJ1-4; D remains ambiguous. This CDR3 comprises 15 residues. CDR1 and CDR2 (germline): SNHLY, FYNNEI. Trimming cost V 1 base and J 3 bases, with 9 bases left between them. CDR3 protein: CASSEEALANEKLFF. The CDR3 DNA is TGTGCCAGCAGTGAAGAGGCACTGGCTAATGAAAAACTGTTTTTT.

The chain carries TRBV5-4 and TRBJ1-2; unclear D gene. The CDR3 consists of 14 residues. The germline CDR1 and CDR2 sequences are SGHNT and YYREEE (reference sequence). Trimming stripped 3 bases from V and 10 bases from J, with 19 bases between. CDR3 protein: CASSWLSRAEIYTF. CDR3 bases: TGTGCCAGCAGCTGGCTCTCAAGGGCAGAGATCTACACCTTC.

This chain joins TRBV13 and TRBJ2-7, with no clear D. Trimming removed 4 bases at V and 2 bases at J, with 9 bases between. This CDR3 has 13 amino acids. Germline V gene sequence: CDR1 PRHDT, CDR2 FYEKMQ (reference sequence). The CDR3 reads CASSYITPYEQYF. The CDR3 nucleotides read TGTGCCAGCAGCTACATTACCCCCTACGAGCAGTACTTC.

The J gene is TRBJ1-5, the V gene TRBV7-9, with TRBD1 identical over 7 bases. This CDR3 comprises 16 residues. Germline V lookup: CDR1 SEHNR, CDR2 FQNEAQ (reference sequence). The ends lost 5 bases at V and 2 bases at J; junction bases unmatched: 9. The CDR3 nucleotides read TGTGCCAGCAGCCCAGGGGGGGGAGATGGCAATCAGCCCCAGCATTTT. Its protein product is CASSPGGGDGNQPQHF.

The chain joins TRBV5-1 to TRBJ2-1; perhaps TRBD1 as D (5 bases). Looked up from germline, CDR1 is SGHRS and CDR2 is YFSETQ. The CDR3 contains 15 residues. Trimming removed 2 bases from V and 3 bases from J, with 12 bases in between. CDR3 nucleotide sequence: TGCGCCAGCAGCTTAGGGGATAATTTCTACAATGAGCAGTTCTTC. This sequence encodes CASSLGDNFYNEQFF.

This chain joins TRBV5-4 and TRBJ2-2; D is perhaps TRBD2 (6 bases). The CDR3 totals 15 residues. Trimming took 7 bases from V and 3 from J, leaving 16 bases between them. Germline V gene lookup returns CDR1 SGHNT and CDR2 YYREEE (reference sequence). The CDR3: CASGKGGMDTGELFF. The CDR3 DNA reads TGTGCCAGCGGTAAGGGAGGTATGGACACCGGGGAGCTGTTTTTT.

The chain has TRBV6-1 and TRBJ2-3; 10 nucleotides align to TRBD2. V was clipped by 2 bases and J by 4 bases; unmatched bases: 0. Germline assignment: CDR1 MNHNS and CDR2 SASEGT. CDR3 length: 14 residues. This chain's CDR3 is CASSETSGADTQYF. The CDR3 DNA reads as TGTGCCAGCAGTGAAACTAGCGGGGCAGATACGCAGTATTTT.

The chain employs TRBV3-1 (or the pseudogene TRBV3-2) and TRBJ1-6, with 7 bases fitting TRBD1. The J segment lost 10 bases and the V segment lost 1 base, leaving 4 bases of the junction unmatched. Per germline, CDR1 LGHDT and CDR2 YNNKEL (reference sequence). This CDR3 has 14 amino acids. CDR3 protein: CASSQGLGQSPLHF. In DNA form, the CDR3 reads TGTGCCAGCAGCCAAGGGTTGGGACAGTCACCCCTCCACTTT.

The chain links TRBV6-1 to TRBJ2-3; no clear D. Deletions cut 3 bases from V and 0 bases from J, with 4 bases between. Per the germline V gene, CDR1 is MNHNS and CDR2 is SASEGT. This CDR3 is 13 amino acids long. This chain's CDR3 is CASSDQSTDTQYF. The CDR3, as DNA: TGTGCCAGCAGTGACCAGAGCACAGATACGCAGTATTTT.

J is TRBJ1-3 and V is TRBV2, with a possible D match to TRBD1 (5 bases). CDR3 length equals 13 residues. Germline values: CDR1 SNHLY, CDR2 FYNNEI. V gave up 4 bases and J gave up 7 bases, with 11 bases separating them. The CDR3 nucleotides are TGTGCCAGCAGTGGCGCGGGACGGAACACCATATATTTT. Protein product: CASSGAGRNTIYF.

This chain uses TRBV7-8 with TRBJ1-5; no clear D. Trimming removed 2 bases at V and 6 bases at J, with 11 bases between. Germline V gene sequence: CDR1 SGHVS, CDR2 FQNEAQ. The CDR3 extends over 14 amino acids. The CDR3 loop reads CASSLLGWGQPQHF. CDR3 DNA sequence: TGTGCCAGCAGCTTACTGGGTTGGGGTCAGCCCCAGCATTTT.

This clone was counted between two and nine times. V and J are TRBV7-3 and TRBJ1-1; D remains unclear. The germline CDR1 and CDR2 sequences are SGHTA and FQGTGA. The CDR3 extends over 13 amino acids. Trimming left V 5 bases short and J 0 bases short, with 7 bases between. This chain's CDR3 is CASSPNMNTEAFF. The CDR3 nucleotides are TGTGCCAGCAGCCCCAACATGAACACTGAAGCTTTCTTT.

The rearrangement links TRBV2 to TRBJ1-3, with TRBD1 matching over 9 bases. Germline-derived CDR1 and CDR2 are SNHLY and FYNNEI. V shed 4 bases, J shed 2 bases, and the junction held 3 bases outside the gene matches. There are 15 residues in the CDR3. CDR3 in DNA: TGTGCCAGCAGTGCGGGACAGGGTGCTGGAAACACCATATATTTT. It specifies CASSAGQGAGNTIYF.

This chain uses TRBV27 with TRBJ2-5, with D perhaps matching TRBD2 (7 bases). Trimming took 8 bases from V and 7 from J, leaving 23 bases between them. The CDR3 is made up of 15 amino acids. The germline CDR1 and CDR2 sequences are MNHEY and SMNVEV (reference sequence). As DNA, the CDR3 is TGTGCCAGCGCCGGGGGCGGGGGAGACTCGGGGACCCAGTACTTC. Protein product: CASAGGGGDSGTQYF.

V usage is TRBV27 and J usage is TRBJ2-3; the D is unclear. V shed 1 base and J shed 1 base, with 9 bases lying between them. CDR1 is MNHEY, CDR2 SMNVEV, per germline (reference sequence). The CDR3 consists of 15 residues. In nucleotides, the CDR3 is TGTGCCAGCAGTTTATATACGGTGCGCACAGATACGCAGTATTTT. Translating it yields CASSLYTVRTDTQYF.

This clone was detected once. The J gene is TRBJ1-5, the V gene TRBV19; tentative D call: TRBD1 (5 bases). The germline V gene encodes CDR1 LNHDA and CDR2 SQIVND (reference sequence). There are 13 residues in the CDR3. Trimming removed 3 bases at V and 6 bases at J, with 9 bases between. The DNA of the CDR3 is TGTGCCAGTAGTATGCAGAGGGGTCAGCCCCAGCATTTT. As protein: CASSMQRGQPQHF.

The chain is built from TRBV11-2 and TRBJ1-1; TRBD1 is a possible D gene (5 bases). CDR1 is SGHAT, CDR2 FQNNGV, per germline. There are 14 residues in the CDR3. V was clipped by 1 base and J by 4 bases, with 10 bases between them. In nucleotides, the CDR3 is TGTGCCAGCAGCTTAGGTTTGGGGCCCACTGAAGCTTTCTTT. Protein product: CASSLGLGPTEAFF.

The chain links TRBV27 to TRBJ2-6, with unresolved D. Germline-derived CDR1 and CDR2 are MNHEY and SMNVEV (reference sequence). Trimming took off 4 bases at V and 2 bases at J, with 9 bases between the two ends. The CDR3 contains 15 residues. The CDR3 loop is CASSYIKAGANVLTF. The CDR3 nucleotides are TGTGCCAGCAGTTATATTAAGGCTGGGGCCAACGTCCTGACTTTC. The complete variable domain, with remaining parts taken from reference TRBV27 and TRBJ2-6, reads EAQVTQNPRYLITVTGKKLTVTCSQNMNHEYMSWYRQDPGLGLRQIYYSMNVEVTDKGDVPEGYKVSRKEKRNFPLILESPSPNQTSLYFCASSYIKAGANVLTFGAGSRLTVL.

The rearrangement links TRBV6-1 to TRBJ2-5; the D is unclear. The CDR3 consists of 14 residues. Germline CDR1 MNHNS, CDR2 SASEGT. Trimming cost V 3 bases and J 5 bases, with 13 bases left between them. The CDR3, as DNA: TGTGCCAGCAGTGACACCTTGGCGTCGGAGACCCAGTACTTC. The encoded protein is CASSDTLASETQYF.

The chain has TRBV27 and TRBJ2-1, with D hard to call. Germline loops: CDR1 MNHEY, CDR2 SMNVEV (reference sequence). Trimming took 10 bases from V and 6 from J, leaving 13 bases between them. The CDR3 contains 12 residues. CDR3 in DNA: TGTGCCACCACAGACCTTCTCAATGAGCAGTTCTTC. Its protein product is CATTDLLNEQFF.

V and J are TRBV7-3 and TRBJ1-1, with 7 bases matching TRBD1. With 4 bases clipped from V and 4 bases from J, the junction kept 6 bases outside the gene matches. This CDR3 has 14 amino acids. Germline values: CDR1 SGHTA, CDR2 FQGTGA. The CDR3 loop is CASSSGGLGTEAFF. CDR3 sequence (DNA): TGTGCCAGCAGCTCAGGGGGTCTGGGCACTGAAGCTTTCTTT.

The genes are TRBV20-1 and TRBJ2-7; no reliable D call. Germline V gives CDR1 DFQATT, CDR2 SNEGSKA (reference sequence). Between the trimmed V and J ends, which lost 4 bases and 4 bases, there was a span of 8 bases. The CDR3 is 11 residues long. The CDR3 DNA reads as TGCAGTGCTAACTTCGCATACGAGCAGTACTTC. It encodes CSANFAYEQYF.

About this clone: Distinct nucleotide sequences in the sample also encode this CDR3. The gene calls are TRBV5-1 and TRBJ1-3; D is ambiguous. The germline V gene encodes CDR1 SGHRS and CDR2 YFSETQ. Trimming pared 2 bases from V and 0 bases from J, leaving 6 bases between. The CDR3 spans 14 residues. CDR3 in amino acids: CASSLNPSGNTIYF. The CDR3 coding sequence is TGCGCCAGCAGCTTAAATCCCTCTGGAAACACCATATATTTT.

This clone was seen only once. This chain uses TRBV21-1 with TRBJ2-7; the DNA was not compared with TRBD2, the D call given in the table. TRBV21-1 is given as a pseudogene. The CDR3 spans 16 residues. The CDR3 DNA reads TGTGCCAGCAGCAACCGGACTCCTTTAAGCTCCTACGAGCAGTACTTC. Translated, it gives CASSNRTPLSSYEQYF.

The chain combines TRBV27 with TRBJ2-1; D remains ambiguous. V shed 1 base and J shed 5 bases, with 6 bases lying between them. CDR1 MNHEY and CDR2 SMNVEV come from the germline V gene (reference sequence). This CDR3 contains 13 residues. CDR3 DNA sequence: TGTGCCAGCAGTTTATTCGGCGACAATGAGCAGTTCTTC. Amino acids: CASSLFGDNEQFF.

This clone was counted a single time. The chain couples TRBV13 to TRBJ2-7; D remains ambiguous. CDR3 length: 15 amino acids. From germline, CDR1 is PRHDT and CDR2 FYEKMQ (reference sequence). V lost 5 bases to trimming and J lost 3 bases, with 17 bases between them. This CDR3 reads CASSNRTMIFYEQYF. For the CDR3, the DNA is TGTGCCAGCAGCAATCGAACCATGATCTTCTACGAGCAGTACTTC.

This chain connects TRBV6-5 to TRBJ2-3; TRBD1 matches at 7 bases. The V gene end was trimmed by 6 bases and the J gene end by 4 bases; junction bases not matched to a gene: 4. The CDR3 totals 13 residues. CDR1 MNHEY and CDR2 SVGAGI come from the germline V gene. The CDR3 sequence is CASRPGTADTQYF. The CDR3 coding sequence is TGTGCCAGCAGACCCGGGACAGCAGATACGCAGTATTTT.

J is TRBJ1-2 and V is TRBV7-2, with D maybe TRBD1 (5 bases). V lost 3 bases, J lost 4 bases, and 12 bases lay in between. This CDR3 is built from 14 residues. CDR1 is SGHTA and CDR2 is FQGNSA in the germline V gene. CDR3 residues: CASSLGTDFYGYTF. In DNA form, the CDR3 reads TGTGCCAGCAGCTTGGGGACGGATTTCTATGGCTACACCTTC.

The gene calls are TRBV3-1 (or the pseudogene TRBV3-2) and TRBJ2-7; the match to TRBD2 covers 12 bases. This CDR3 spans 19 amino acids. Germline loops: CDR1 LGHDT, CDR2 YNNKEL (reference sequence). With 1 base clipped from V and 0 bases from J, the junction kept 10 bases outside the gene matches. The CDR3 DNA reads TGTGCCAGCAGCCAAGTAACTAGCGGGGGGACTAAGAGCTCCTACGAGCAGTACTTC. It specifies CASSQVTSGGTKSSYEQYF.

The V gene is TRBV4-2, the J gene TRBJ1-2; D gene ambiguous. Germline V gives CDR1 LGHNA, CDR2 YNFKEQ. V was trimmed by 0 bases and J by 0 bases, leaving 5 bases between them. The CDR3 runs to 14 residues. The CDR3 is CASSQEVTNYGYTF. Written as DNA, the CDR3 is TGTGCCAGCAGCCAAGAGGTTACTAACTATGGCTACACCTTC.